This T cell receptor beta chain was retrieved from a study of cytomegalovirus exposure and HLA in healthy donors. V was pared by 5 bases and J by 2 bases, with 19 bases between. CDR3 length: 16 amino acids. Per the germline V gene, CDR1 is SEHNR and CDR2 is FQNEAQ (reference sequence). In the PCR, 60 Vbeta and 13 Jbeta primers were used. Clones were read by immunoSEQ multiplex PCR, and TCRdb kept only the in-frame ones, dropping some. The sample consists of about 190,000 clones, around 75% of them appearing once. Sequencing was performed on PBMCs. The chain links TRBV7-9 to TRBJ2-7, with D perhaps matching TRBD2 (6 bases). The source of this sequence is a man aged 40-49 years in good health and CMV-seropositive. CDR3 DNA: TGTGCCAGCAGCGCCCTACGGGGCGCGGGGCCCTACGAGCAGTACTTC. This translates into CASSALRGAGPYEQYF.